This T cell receptor beta chain emerged from a study of shared clonotypes between healthy human individuals. Study overall: Plates per donor: three CD4 naive, three CD4 memory, two CD8 naive, one CD8 memory.

Here immunoSEQ multiplex PCR was the method, and the copy in TCRdb shows in-frame clones only, minus some. The data show some 1.5 million clones, more than 95% seen once. CDR3 length: 12 amino acids. Looked up from germline, CDR1 is KGHSH and CDR2 is LQKENI. V lost 1 base and J 15 bases, leaving 13 bases between the germline ends. Material: naive CD4+ T cells sorted from blood. Subset indicated: CD45RA+ positively selected. This TCR came from a man aged 25 to 45 in good health. The chain uses TRBV18 and TRBJ2-1; perhaps TRBD2 as D (6 bases). The DNA of the CDR3 is TGTGCCAGCTCACCACAGGTCGGGAGCATGTTCTTC. Translation gives CASSPQVGSMFF.